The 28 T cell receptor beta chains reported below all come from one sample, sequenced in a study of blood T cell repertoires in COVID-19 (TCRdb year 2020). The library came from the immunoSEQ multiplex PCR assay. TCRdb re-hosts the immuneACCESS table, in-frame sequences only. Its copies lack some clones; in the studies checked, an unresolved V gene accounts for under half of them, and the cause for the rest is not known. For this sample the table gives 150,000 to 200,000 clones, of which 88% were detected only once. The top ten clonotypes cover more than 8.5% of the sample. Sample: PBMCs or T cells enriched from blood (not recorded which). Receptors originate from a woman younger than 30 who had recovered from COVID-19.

For the CDR3, the DNA is TGTGCCAGTACCATGAGGGCCGGGGAGACCCAGTACTTC. Its translation: CASTMRAGETQYF. The chain links TRBV19 to TRBJ2-5, with D possibly matching TRBD2 (5 bases). Trimming cost V 7 bases and J 5 bases, with 14 bases left between them. The CDR3 contains 13 residues. From germline, CDR1 is LNHDA and CDR2 SQIVND (reference sequence).

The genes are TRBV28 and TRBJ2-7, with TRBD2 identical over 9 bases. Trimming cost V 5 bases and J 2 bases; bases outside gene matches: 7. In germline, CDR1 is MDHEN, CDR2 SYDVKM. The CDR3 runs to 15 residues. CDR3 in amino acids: CASSALAGATYEQYF. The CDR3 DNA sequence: TGTGCCAGCAGTGCCTTAGCGGGGGCGACCTACGAGCAGTACTTC.

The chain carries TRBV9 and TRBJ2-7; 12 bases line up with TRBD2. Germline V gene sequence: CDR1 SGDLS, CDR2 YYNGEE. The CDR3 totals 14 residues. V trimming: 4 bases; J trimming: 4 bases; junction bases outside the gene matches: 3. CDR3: CASSLTSGSYEQYF. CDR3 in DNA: TGTGCCAGCAGCTTGACTAGCGGGAGTTACGAGCAGTACTTC.

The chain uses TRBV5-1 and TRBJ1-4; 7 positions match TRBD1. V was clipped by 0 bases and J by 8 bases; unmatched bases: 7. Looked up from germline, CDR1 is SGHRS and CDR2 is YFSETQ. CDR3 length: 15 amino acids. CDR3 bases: TGCGCCAGCAGCTTGGATTCGGCAGGGGGAGAAAAACTGTTTTTT. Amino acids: CASSLDSAGGEKLFF.

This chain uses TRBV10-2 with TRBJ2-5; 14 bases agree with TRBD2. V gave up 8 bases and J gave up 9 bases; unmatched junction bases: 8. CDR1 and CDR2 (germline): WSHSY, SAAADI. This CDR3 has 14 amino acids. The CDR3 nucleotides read TGCGCCAGCCGACTAGCGGGGGGGCTGGAGGCCCAGTACTTC. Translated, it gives CASRLAGGLEAQYF.

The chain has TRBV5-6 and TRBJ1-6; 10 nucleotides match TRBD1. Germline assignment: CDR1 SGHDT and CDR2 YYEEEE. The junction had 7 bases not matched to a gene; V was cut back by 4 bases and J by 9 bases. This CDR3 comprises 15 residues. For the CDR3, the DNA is TGTGCCAGCAGCCCCGCCGACAGGGGGCTTTCACCCCTCCACTTT. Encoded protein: CASSPADRGLSPLHF.

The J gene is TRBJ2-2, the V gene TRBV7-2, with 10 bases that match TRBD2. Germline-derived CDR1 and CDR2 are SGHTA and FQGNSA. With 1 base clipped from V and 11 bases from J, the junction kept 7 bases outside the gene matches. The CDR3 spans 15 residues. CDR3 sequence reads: CASSLVSGGLGELFF. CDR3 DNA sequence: TGTGCCAGCAGCTTAGTTAGCGGGGGGCTCGGTGAGCTGTTTTTT.

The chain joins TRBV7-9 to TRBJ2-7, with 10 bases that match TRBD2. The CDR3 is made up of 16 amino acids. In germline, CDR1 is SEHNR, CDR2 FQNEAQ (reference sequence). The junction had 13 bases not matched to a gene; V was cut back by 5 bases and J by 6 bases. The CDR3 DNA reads TGTGCCAGCAGCCCCTTGACTTGGCTAGCGGGGGTCGAGCAGTACTTC. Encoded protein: CASSPLTWLAGVEQYF.

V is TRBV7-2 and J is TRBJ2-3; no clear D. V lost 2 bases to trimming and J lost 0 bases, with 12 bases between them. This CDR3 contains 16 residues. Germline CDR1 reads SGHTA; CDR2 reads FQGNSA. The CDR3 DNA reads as TGTGCCAGCAGCTTATCCCCAGCGACCAGCACAGATACGCAGTATTTT. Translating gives CASSLSPATSTDTQYF.

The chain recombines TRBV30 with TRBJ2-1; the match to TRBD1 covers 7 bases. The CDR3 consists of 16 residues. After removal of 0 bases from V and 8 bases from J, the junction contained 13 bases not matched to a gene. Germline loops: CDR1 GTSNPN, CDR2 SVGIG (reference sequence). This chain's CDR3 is CAWSVRQGILYDEQFF. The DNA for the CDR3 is TGTGCCTGGAGTGTACGACAGGGAATTTTATACGATGAGCAGTTCTTC.

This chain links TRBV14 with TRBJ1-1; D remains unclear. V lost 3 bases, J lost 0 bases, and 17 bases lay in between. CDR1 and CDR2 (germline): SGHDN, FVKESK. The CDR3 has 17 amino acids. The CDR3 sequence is CASSQGERSLMNTEAFF. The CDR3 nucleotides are TGTGCCAGCAGCCAGGGAGAGAGGAGCTTAATGAACACTGAAGCTTTCTTT.

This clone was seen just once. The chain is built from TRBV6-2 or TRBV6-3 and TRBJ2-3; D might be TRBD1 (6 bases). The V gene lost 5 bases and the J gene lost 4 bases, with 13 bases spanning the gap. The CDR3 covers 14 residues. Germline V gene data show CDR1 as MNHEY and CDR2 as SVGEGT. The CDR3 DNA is TGTGCCAGCAGTCCCTGGACAGAATCAGATACGCAGTATTTT. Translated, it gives CASSPWTESDTQYF.

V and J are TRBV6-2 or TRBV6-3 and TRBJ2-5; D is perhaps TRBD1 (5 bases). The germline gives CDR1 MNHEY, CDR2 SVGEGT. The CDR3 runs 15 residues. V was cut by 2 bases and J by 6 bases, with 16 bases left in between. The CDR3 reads CASSYLREGKKTQYF. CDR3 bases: TGTGCCAGCAGTTACCTCAGGGAAGGCAAGAAGACCCAGTACTTC.

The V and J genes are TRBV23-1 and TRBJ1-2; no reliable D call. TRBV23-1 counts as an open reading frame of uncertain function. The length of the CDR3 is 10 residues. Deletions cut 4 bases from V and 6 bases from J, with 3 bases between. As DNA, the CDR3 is TGCGCCAGCAGTCGAGATGGCTACACCTTC. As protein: CASSRDGYTF.

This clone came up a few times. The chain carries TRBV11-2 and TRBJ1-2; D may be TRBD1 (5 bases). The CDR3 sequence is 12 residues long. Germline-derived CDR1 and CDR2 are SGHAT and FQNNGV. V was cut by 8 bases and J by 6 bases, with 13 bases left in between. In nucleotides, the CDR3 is TGTGCCAGCCGACAGTTACGGGATGGCTACACCTTC. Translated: CASRQLRDGYTF.

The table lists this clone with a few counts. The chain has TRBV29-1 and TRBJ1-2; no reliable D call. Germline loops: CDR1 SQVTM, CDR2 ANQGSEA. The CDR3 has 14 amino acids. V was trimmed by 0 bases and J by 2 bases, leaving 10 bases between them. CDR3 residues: CSVEDGTGNYGYTF. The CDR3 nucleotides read TGCAGCGTTGAAGATGGAACGGGGAACTATGGCTACACCTTC.

The CDR3 DNA sequence: TGTGCCAGCAGCATTTGGACAGGAGAGAACATTGGTGCTTTCTTT. Translating it yields CASSIWTGENIGAFF. The V and J genes are TRBV5-4 and TRBJ1-1; 7 bases agree with TRBD1. The CDR3 contains 15 residues. Germline V lookup: CDR1 SGHNT, CDR2 YYREEE (reference sequence). The V segment lost 4 bases and the J segment 11 bases; nucleotides outside the gene matches: 17.

For the CDR3, the DNA is TGTGCCAGCAGTTACCGGCAGGTCGGTTCACCCCTCCACTTT. This encodes CASSYRQVGSPLHF. This chain uses TRBV6-5 with TRBJ1-6; D gene uncertain. The ends were cut back, 2 bases at V and 9 bases at J, with 11 bases in the middle. Per germline, CDR1 MNHEY and CDR2 SVGAGI. The CDR3 is 14 amino acids.

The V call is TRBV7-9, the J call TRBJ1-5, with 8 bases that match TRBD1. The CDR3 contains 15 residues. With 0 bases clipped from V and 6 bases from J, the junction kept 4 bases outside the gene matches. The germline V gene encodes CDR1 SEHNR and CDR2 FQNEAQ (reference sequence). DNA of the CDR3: TGTGCCAGCAGCTTAGCCGGGACAGGCTTTCAGCCCCAGCATTTT. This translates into CASSLAGTGFQPQHF.

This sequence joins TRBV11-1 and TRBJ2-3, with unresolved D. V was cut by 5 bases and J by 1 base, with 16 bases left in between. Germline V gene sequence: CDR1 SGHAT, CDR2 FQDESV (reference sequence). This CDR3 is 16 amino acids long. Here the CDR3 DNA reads TGTGCCAGCAGCGCAAACACCCGGGTGGGCACAGATACGCAGTATTTT. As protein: CASSANTRVGTDTQYF.

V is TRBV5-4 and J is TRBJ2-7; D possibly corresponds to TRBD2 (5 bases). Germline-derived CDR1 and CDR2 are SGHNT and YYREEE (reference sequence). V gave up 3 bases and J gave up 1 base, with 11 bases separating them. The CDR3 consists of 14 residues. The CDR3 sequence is CASSSDLRSYEQYF. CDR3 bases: TGTGCCAGCAGCTCGGACTTAAGATCCTACGAGCAGTACTTC.

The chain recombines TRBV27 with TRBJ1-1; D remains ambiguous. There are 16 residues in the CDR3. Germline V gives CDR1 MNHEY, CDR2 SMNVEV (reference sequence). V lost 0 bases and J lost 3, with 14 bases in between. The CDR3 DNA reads TGTGCCAGCAGTTTATCGGCCCCGGGTCTGGACACTGAAGCTTTCTTT. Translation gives CASSLSAPGLDTEAFF.

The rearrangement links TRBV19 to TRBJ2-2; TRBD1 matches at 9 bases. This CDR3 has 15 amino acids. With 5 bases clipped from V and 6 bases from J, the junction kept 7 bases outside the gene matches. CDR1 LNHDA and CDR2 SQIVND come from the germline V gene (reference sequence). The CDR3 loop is CASSVTTGGSGELFF. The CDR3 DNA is TGTGCCAGTAGTGTAACGACAGGGGGTTCCGGGGAGCTGTTTTTT.

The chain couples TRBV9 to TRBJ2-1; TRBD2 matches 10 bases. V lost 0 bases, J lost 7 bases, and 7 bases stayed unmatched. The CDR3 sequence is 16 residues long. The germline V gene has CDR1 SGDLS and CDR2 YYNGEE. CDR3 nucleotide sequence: TGTGCCAGCAGCGTAGATCTAGCGGGGGAGTGGAATGAGCAGTTCTTC. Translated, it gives CASSVDLAGEWNEQFF.

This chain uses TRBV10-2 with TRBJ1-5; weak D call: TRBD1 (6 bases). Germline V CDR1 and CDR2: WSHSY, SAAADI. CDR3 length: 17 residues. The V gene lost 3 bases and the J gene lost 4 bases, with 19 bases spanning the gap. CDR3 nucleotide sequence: TGCGCCAGCAGTGACCGGGGGGGGCGAAAAAATAATCAGCCCCAGCATTTT. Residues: CASSDRGGRKNNQPQHF.

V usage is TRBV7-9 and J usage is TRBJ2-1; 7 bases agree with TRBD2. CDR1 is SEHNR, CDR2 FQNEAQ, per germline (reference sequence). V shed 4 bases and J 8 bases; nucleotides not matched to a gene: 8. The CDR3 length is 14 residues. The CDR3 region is CASSSLSGNYEQFF. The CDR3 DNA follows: TGTGCCAGCAGCTCCCTCAGCGGGAACTATGAGCAGTTCTTC.

The CDR3 nucleotides read TGCAGCGTTGAGACAAACCAAAACATATATTTT. This codes for CSVETNQNIYF. The chain carries TRBV29-1 and TRBJ1-3; D is unresolved. The CDR3 consists of 11 residues. Germline lookup yields CDR1 SQVTM and CDR2 ANQGSEA. Trimming took off 3 bases at V and 12 bases at J, with 12 bases between the two ends.

CDR3 in amino acids: CASSPLRGDRDYGYTF. In nucleotides, the CDR3 is TGTGCCAGCAGCCCTTTACGCGGGGACCGCGACTATGGCTACACCTTC. The chain links TRBV6-2 or TRBV6-3 to TRBJ1-2; perhaps TRBD1 as D (5 bases). This CDR3 spans 16 amino acids. Germline V gives CDR1 MNHEY, CDR2 SVGEGT. V lost 6 bases, J lost 3 bases, and 20 bases lay in between.